This T cell receptor beta chain is from a study of T cells expressing NK-cell markers. TCRdb reprocessed the 5' RACE reads, with one entry per CDR3 protein and no DNA. The listing contains hundreds of thousands of distinct CDR3 sequences. The CDR3 runs to 13 residues. The clonotype was recovered from a woman aged 18 to 75 in good health. This chain joins TRBV12-3 or TRBV12-4 and TRBJ2-7. The sample was blood T cells: a sorted CD56 or NKG2C T cell subset, CD4+ or CD8+ T cells, or bulk PBMC T cells (not recorded which). This CDR3 reads CASSLADTYEQYF.